Below, 16 T cell receptor beta chains from the same sample are listed, as sequenced in a study of beta chain features in type 1 diabetes. The study, taken as a whole, reports: All four CD4+ subsets from Type 1 diabetes patients carried moderately but significantly shorter TCRB CDR3s.

The study reverse transcribed the entire isolated RNA, so it sequenced expressed TCRB transcripts. Repertoires were generated with immunoSEQ multiplex PCR, while TCRdb's copy carries only in-frame clones and drops some. The repertoire holds about 650,000 clones, with around 12% as singletons. The antigens these receptors bind are not known. The specimen was naive CD4+ T cells from blood. The receptors come from a man aged 30 to 45 with type 1 diabetes.

The table lists this clone with a few counts. The rearrangement links TRBV11-1 to TRBJ1-1; unclear D gene. Between the trimmed V and J ends, which lost 1 base and 1 base, there was a span of 7 bases. The CDR3 totals 14 residues. In germline, CDR1 is SGHAT, CDR2 FQDESV (reference sequence). The DNA of the CDR3 is TGTGCCAGCAGCTTAGTTATGGGGAACACTGAAGCTTTCTTT. Translated: CASSLVMGNTEAFF.

The chain couples TRBV10-3 to TRBJ1-1; D gene uncertain. This CDR3 has 12 amino acids. The V end was cut by 6 bases, the J end by 1 base, with 6 bases between. Per the germline V gene, CDR1 is ENHRY and CDR2 is SYGVKD. CDR3 sequence: CAISSENTEAFF. The CDR3 DNA reads as TGTGCCATCAGCTCAGAGAACACTGAAGCTTTCTTT.

The chain carries TRBV4-3 and TRBJ2-2; weak D call: TRBD1 (6 bases). Between the trimmed V and J ends, which lost 0 bases and 0 bases, there was a span of 11 bases. CDR3 length equals 17 residues. Germline V gene data show CDR1 as LGHNA and CDR2 as YSLEER. The CDR3 sequence: CASSQEAGATNTGELFF. The CDR3 nucleotides read TGCGCCAGCAGCCAAGAGGCAGGGGCTACGAACACCGGGGAGCTGTTTTTT.

Note on this clone: Other DNA sequences in this specimen translate into the identical CDR3. The genes are TRBV18 and TRBJ1-2; 7 bases are shared with TRBD1. This CDR3 contains 14 residues. V dropped 3 bases and J dropped 4; count of bases not matched to a gene: 5. Germline assignment: CDR1 KGHSH and CDR2 LQKENI. The CDR3 coding sequence is TGTGCCAGCTCACCCCCGACAGGGAGCTATGGCTACACCTTC. Its translation: CASSPPTGSYGYTF.

The sample holds a few counts of this clone. The chain is built from TRBV2 and TRBJ1-2; D possibly corresponds to TRBD1 (5 bases). The V end was cut by 7 bases, the J end by 2 bases, with 5 bases between. The germline V gene has CDR1 SNHLY and CDR2 FYNNEI. The CDR3 is made up of 11 amino acids. The CDR3 nucleotides read TGTGCCAGCACAGGGAACTATGGCTACACCTTC. Its translation is CASTGNYGYTF.

V usage is TRBV5-6 and J usage is TRBJ2-1; D gene unclear. CDR1 and CDR2 from the germline V gene are SGHDT and YYEEEE. This CDR3 is built from 12 residues. Trimming pared 5 bases from V and 9 bases from J, leaving 12 bases between. The CDR3 reads CASSSAWGEQFF. Here the CDR3 DNA reads TGTGCCAGCAGTTCAGCTTGGGGTGAGCAGTTCTTC.

For this clone: The sample holds other DNA sequences that translate to the same CDR3. The genes are TRBV2 and TRBJ2-1; possible D gene TRBD1, 7 bases. This CDR3 comprises 13 residues. Trimming removed 9 bases from V and 4 bases from J, with 13 bases in between. Germline V gene lookup returns CDR1 SNHLY and CDR2 FYNNEI. The CDR3 region has the DNA TGTGCCAGTTCAGGGGGGCAGTACAATGAGCAGTTCTTC. Its translation is CASSGGQYNEQFF.

This chain uses TRBV7-9 with TRBJ2-3; no clear D gene. This CDR3 comprises 14 residues. Germline CDR1 SEHNR, CDR2 FQNEAQ (reference sequence). V dropped 0 bases and J dropped 2 bases, with 6 bases sitting between them. Here the CDR3 reads CASSLAGHTDTQYF. The CDR3 DNA is TGTGCCAGCAGCTTAGCGGGCCACACAGATACGCAGTATTTT.

This clone was detected only a few times. CDR3 DNA sequence: TGTGCCAGCAGCTTGGGAACAGGGAGGTGGACGCAGTATTTT. This codes for CASSLGTGRWTQYF. The chain couples TRBV5-6 to TRBJ2-3; the D call may be TRBD1 or TRBD2 (6 bases each). There are 14 residues in the CDR3. V was pared by 0 bases and J by 9 bases, with 14 bases between. Germline V gene data show CDR1 as SGHDT and CDR2 as YYEEEE. Supplemented by reference TRBV5-6 and TRBJ2-3, the full variable domain reads DAGVTQSPTHLIKTRGQQVTLRCSPKSGHDTVSWYQQALGQGPQFIFQYYEEEERQRGNFPDRFSGHQFPNYSSELNVNALLLGDSALYLCASSLGTGRWTQYFGPGTRLTVL.

This chain connects TRBV5-4 to TRBJ1-3; D is unresolved. The germline CDR1 and CDR2 sequences are SGHNT and YYREEE (reference sequence). The V end was cut by 4 bases, the J end by 9 bases, with 17 bases between. CDR3 length: 14 amino acids. CDR3 in DNA: TGTGCCAGCAGCCAAGATAGCCCATTCTTCACCATATATTTT. Translated: CASSQDSPFFTIYF.

This clone was seen a handful of times. The V and J genes are TRBV2 and TRBJ2-5; D possibly corresponds to TRBD2 (6 bases). The CDR3 loop spans 13 amino acids. V lost 7 bases and J lost 1, with 10 bases in between. Germline values: CDR1 SNHLY, CDR2 FYNNEI. The CDR3 spells CASTRLVQETQYF. The CDR3 DNA sequence: TGTGCCAGCACGAGACTAGTCCAAGAGACCCAGTACTTC.

This rearrangement joins TRBV7-2 to TRBJ2-3, with 9 bases lining up with TRBD2. Germline V lookup: CDR1 SGHTA, CDR2 FQGNSA. J was trimmed by 1 base and V by 2 bases; bases with no gene match: 4. The CDR3 has 16 residues. The CDR3 reads CASSLMQRGGTDTQYF. As DNA, the CDR3 is TGTGCCAGCAGCTTAATGCAGCGGGGGGGCACAGATACGCAGTATTTT.

This clone was counted only a few times. The chain uses TRBV7-2 and TRBJ2-1; the D gene is possibly TRBD2 (6 bases). Trimming stripped 6 bases from V and 9 bases from J, with 30 bases between. Germline V gene data show CDR1 as SGHTA and CDR2 as FQGNSA. The CDR3 consists of 18 residues. The CDR3, as DNA: TGTGCCAGCAGTTTCCAATACCGGGGACTCACTCCCCGGGGTGAGCAGTTCTTC. Its protein product is CASSFQYRGLTPRGEQFF.

This clone was recorded a few times. The chain recombines TRBV6-4 with TRBJ2-3; D is possibly TRBD1 or TRBD2 (5 bases each). The CDR3 loop spans 13 amino acids. CDR1 and CDR2 from the germline V gene are MRHNA and SNTAGT. V lost 0 bases, J lost 8 bases, and 9 bases lay in between. The CDR3 spells CASSDSGESTQYF. CDR3 bases: TGTGCCAGCAGTGACTCAGGGGAGAGTACGCAGTATTTT.

This clone was seen a handful of times. The J gene is TRBJ2-3, the V gene TRBV5-1; maybe TRBD2 (7 bases). The CDR3 contains 15 residues. Germline assignment: CDR1 SGHRS and CDR2 YFSETQ. Trimming removed 2 bases from V and 2 bases from J, with 12 bases in between. The CDR3 is CASSLAGTYTDTQYF. DNA for the CDR3: TGCGCCAGCAGCTTAGCGGGGACATACACAGATACGCAGTATTTT. Combining the CDR3 with reference TRBV5-1 and TRBJ2-3 gives the whole variable domain KAGVTQTPRYLIKTRGQQVTLSCSPISGHRSVSWYQQTPGQGLQFLFEYFSETQRNKGNFPGRFSGRQFSNSRSEMNVSTLELGDSALYLCASSLAGTYTDTQYFGPGTRLTVL.

The sample holds a few counts of this clone. The V call is TRBV28, the J call TRBJ1-3; D unresolved. This CDR3 region has 14 residues. Germline values: CDR1 MDHEN, CDR2 SYDVKM. Trimming cost V 2 bases and J 2 bases, with 7 bases left between them. The CDR3: CASSLQATGNTIYF. CDR3 DNA: TGTGCCAGCAGTTTACAAGCCACTGGAAACACCATATATTTT.